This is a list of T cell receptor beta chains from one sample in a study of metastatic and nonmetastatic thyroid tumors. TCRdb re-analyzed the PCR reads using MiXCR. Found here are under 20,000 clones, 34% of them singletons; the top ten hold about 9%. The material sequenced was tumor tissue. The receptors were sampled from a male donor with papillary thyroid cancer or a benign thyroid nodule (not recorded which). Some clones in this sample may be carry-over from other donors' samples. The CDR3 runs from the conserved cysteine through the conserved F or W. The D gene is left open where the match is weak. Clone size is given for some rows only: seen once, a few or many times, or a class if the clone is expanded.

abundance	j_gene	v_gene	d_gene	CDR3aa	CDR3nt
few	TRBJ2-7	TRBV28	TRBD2	CASTAGGLVSYEQYF	TGTGCCAGCACTGCGGGAGGGCTAGTCTCCTACGAGCAGTACTTC
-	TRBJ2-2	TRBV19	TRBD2	CASSRPLTGGGTGELFF	TGTGCCAGTAGTCGCCCCCTTACGGGAGGGGGGACCGGGGAGCTGTTTTTT
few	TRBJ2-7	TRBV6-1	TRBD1	CASMGTGDHEQYF	TGTGCCAGCATGGGGACAGGGGACCACGAGCAGTACTTC
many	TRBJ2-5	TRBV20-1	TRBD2	CSARDPARLAGEETQYF	TGCAGTGCTAGAGATCCCGCGCGGCTAGCGGGGGAGGAGACCCAGTACTTC
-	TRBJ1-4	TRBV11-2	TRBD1	CAISPWTGEDEKLFF	TGCGCCATCAGCCCGTGGACAGGGGAGGATGAAAAACTGTTTTTT
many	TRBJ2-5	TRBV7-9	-	CASSSQGRIETQYF	TGTGCCAGCAGCTCACAGGGAAGAATAGAGACCCAGTACTTC
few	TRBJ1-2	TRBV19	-	CAISRDGFNYVYTF	TGTGCCATCTCCCGGGACGGATTTAACTACGTCTACACCTTC
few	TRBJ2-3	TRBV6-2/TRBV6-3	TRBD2	CSSRSFGGEGLSDTQYF	TGTTCCAGCAGGTCGTTTGGGGGGGAGGGCCTCTCAGATACGCAGTATTTT
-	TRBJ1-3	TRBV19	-	CASIPDVGFGNTIYF	TGTGCCAGTATCCCCGACGTGGGGTTTGGAAACACCATATATTTT
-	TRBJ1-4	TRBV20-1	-	CSALRTGKEKMFF	TGCAGTGCTCTCAGGACGGGTAAAGAGAAAATGTTTTTT
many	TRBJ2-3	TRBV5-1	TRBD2	CASRTGLAGTDTQYF	TGCGCCAGCAGAACGGGACTAGCGGGCACAGATACGCAGTATTTT